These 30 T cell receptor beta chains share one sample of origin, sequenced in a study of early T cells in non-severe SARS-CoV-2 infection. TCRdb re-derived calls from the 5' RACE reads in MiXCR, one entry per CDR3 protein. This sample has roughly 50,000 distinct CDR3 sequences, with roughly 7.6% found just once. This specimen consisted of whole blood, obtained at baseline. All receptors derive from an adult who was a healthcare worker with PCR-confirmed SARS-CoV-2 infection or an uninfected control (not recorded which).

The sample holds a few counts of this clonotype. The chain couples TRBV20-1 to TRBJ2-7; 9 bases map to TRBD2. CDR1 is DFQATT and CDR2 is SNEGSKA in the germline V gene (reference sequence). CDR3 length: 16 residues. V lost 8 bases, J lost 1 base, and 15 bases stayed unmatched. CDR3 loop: CSPEGGGGRASYEQYF. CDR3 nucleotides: TGCAGTCCCGAGGGAGGTGGCGGGAGGGCGTCCTACGAGCAGTACTTC.

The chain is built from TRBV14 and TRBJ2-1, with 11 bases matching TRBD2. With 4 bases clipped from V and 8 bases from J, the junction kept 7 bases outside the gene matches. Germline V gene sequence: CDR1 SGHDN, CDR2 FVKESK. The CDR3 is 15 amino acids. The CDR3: CASSPITSGSHEQFF. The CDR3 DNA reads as TGTGCCAGCAGCCCGATCACTAGCGGGAGTCATGAGCAGTTCTTC.

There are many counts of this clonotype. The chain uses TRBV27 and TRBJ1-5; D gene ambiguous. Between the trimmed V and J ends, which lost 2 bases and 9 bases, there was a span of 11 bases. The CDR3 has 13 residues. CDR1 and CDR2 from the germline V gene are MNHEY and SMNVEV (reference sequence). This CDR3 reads CASSLDGQRPQHF. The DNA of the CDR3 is TGTGCCAGCAGTTTAGACGGCCAACGGCCCCAGCATTTT.

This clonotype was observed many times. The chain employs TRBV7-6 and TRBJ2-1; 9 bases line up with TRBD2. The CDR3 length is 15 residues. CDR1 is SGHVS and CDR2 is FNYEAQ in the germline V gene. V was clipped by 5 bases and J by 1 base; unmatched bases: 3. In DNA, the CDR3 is TGTGCCAGCAGCATGACTAGCGGATCCTACAATGAGCAGTTCTTC. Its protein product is CASSMTSGSYNEQFF.

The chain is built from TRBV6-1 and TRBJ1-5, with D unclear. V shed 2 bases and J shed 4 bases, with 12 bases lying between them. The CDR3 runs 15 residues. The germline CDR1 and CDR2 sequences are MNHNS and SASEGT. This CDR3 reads CASSEFGMGNQPQHF. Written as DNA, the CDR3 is TGTGCCAGCAGTGAATTCGGTATGGGGAATCAGCCCCAGCATTTT.

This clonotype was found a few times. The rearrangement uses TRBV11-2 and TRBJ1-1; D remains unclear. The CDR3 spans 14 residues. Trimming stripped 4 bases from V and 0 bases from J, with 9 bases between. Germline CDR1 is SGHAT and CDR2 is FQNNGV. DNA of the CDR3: TGTGCCAGCAGCTCCGGATACATGAACACTGAAGCTTTCTTT. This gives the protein CASSSGYMNTEAFF.

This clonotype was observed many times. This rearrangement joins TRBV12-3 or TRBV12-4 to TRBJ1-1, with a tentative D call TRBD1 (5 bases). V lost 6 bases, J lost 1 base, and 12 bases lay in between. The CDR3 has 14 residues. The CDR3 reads CASSPGRPNTEAFF. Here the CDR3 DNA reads TGTGCCAGCAGCCCGGGACGGCCGAACACTGAAGCTTTCTTT.

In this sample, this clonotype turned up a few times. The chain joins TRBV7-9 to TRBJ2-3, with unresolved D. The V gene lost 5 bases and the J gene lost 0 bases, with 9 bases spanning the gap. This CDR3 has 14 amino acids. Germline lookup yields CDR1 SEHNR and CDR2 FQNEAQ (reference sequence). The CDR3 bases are TGTGCCAGCAGCACCACCCCGAGCACAGATACGCAGTATTTT. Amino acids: CASSTTPSTDTQYF.

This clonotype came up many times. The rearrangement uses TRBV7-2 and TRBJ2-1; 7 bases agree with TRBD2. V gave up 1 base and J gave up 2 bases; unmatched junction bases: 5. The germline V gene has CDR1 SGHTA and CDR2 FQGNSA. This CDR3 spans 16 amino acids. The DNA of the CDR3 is TGTGCCAGCAGCTTAGATAGCGGGTCCGCCTACAATGAGCAGTTCTTC. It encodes CASSLDSGSAYNEQFF.

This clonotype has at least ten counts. CDR3 protein: CASSLEGGAPYNEQFF. The CDR3 bases are TGTGCCAGCAGCTTAGAAGGGGGAGCCCCCTACAATGAGCAGTTCTTC. This chain joins TRBV11-2 and TRBJ2-1, with D perhaps matching TRBD1 (6 bases). Trimming pared 0 bases from V and 2 bases from J, leaving 11 bases between. Germline V gene lookup returns CDR1 SGHAT and CDR2 FQNNGV. The CDR3 runs to 16 residues.

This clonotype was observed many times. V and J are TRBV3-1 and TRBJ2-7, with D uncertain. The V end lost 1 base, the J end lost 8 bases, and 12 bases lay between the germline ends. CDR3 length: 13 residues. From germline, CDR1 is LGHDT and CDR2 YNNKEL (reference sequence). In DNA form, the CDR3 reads TGTGCCAGCAGCCAAGTACGAGGCCAACAGCAGTACTTC. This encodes CASSQVRGQQQYF.

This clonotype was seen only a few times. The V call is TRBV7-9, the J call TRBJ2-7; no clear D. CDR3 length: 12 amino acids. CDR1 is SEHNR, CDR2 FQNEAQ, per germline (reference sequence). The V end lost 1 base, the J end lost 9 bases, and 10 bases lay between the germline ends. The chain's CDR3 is CASSLGPERQYF. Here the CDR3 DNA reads TGTGCCAGCAGCTTAGGTCCGGAGAGGCAGTACTTC.

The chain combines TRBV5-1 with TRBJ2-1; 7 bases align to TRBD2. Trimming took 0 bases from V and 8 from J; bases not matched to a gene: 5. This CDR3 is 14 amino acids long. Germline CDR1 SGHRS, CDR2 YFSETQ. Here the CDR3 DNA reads TGCGCCAGCAGCTTGGGCGGGAGCCCCGATGAGCAGTTCTTC. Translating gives CASSLGGSPDEQFF.

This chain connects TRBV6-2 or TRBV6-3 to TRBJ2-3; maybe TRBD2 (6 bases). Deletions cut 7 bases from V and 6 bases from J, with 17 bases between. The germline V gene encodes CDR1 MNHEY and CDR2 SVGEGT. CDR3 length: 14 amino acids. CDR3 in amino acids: CASTSRLGGDTQYF. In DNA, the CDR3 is TGTGCCAGCACCAGCCGGCTAGGAGGGGATACGCAGTATTTT.

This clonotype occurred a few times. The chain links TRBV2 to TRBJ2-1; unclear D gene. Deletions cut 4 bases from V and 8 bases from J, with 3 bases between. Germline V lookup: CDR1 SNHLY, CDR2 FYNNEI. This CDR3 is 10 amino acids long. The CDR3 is CASSGYEQFF. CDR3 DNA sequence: TGTGCCAGCAGTGGGTATGAGCAGTTCTTC.

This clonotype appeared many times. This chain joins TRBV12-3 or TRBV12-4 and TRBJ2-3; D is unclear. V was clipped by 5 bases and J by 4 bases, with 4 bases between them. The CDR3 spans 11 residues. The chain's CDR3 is CASSQADTQYF. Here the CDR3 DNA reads TGTGCCAGCAGTCAGGCAGATACGCAGTATTTT.

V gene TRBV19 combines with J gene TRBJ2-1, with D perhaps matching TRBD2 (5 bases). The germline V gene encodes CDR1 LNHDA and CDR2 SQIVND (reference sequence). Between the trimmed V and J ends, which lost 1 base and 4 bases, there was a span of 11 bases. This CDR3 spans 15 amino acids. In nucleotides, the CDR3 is TGTGCCAGTAGTATAGTGGCTAGCAGTTACAATGAGCAGTTCTTC. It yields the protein CASSIVASSYNEQFF.

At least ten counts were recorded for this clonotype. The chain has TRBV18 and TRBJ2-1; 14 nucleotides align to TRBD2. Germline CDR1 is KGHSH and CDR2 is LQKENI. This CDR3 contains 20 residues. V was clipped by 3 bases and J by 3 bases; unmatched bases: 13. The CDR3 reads CASSPGLAGEQPMYYNEQFF. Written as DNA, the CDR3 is TGTGCCAGCTCACCGGGACTAGCGGGAGAACAGCCCATGTACTACAATGAGCAGTTCTTC.

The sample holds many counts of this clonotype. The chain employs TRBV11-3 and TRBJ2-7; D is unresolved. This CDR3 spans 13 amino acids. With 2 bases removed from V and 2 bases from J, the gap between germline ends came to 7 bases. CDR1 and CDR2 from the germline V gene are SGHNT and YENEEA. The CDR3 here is CASSLYPTYEQYF. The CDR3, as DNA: TGTGCCAGCAGCTTATACCCCACCTACGAGCAGTACTTC. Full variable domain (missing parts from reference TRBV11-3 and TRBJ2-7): EAGVVQSPRYKIIEKKQPVAFWCNPISGHNTLYWYLQNLGQGPELLIRYENEEAVDDSQLPKDRFSAERLKGVDSTLKIQPAELGDSAVYLCASSLYPTYEQYFGPGTRLTVT.

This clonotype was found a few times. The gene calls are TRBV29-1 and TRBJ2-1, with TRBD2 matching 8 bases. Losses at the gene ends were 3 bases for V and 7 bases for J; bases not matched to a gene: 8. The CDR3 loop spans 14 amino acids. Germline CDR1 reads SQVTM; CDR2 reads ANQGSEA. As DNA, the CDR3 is TGCAGCGTTGATGGACTAGCATTTGGTAATGAGCAGTTCTTC. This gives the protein CSVDGLAFGNEQFF.

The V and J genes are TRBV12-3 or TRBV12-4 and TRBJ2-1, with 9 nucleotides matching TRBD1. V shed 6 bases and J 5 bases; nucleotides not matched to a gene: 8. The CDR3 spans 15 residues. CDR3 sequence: CASSGSRDRDNEQFF. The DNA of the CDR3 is TGTGCCAGCAGCGGCTCCCGGGACAGGGACAATGAGCAGTTCTTC.

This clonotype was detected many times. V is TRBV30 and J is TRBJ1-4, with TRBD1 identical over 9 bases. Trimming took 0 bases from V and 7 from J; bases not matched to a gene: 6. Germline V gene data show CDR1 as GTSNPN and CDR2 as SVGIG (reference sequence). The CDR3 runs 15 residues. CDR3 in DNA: TGTGCCTGGAGTGTACCAGGACAGGGGTTTGAAAAACTGTTTTTT. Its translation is CAWSVPGQGFEKLFF.

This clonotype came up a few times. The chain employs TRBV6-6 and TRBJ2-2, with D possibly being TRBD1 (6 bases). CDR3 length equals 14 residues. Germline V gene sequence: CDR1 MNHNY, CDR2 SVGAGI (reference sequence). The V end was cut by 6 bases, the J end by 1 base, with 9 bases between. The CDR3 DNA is TGTGCCAGCAGGAAGGGACAGAACACCGGGGAGCTGTTTTTT. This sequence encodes CASRKGQNTGELFF.

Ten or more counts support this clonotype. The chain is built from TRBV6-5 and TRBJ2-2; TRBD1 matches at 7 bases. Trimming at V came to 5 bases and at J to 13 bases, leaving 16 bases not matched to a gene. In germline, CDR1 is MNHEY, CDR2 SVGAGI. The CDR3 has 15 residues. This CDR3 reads CASSQGDGQTSGLFF. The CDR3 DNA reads TGTGCCAGCAGTCAGGGGGACGGCCAAACCAGTGGGCTGTTTTTT.

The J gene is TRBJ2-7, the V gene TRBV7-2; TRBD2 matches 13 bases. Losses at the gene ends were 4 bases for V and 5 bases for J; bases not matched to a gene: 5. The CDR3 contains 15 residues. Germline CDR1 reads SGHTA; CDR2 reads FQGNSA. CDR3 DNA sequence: TGTGCCAGCAGCTCGACTAGCGGGAGGAACAACGAGCAGTACTTC. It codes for CASSSTSGRNNEQYF.

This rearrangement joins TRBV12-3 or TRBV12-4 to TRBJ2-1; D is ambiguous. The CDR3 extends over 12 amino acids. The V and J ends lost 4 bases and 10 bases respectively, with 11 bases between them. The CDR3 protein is CASSYTPEEQFF. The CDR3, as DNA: TGTGCCAGCAGTTACACCCCGGAGGAGCAGTTCTTC.

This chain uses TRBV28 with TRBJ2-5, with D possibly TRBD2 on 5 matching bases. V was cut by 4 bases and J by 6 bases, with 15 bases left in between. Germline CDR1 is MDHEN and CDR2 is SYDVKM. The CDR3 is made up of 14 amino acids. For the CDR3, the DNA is TGTGCCAGCAGTTCTTTCTGGGAGCAAAAGACCCAGTACTTC. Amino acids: CASSSFWEQKTQYF.

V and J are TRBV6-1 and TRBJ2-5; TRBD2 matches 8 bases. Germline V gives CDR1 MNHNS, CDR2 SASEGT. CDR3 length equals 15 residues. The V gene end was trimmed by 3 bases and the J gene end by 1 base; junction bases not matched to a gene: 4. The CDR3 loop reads CASSELAGSQETQYF. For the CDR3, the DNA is TGTGCCAGCAGTGAGTTAGCGGGAAGCCAAGAGACCCAGTACTTC.

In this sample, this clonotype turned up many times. The CDR3 here is CASSLLAGGPLYEQFF. CDR3 sequence (DNA): TGTGCCAGCAGTTTGCTAGCGGGAGGGCCCTTGTATGAGCAGTTCTTC. V and J are TRBV12-3 or TRBV12-4 and TRBJ2-1; 12 nucleotides match TRBD2. The J segment lost 8 bases and the V segment lost 3 bases, leaving 8 bases of the junction unmatched. The CDR3 extends over 16 amino acids.

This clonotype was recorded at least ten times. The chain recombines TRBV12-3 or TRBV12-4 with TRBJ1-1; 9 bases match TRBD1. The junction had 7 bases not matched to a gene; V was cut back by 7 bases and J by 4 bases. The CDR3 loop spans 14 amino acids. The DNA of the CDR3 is TGTGCCAGCACCTACCGGACAGGGGCCACTGAAGCTTTCTTT. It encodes CASTYRTGATEAFF.